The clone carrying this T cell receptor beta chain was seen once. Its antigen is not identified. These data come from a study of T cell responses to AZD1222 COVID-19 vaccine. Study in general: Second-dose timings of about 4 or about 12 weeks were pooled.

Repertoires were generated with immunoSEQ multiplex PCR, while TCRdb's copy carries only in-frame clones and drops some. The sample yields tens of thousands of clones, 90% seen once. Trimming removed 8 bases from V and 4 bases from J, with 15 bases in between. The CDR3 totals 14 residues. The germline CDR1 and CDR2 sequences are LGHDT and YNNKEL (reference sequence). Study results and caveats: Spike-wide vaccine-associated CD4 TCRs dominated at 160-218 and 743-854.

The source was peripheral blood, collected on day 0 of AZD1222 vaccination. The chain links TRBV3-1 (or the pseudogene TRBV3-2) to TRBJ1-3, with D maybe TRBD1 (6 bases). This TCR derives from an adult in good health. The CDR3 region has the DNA TGTGCCAGCCGTGACCAGGGGTCCGGAAACACCATATATTTT. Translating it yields CASRDQGSGNTIYF.